This T cell receptor (beta chain) was captured in a study of blood T cell repertoires in COVID-19. Participants' own reports of clinical history determined their cohort assignment. Each exposed participant met a COVID-19 case in the 2 weeks preceding study entry. The germline V gene has CDR1 LNHDA and CDR2 SQIVND (reference sequence). V dropped 5 bases and J dropped 5 bases, with 15 bases sitting between them. This CDR3 spans 15 amino acids. Sequencing was performed with immunoSEQ multiplex PCR; in TCRdb, only in-frame clones are kept and a portion is missing. The sample shows about 260,000 clones, more than 85% of them seen only once.

Sequencing was carried out using PBMCs or T cells enriched from blood (not recorded which). V is TRBV19 and J is TRBJ1-4, with no clear D. This sequence was found in a man between 40 and 49 years old who had been exposed to COVID-19. CDR3 protein: CASSPPGSSNEKLFF. DNA for the CDR3: TGTGCCAGTAGTCCCCCCGGGAGTTCGAATGAAAAACTGTTTTTT.